The 30 T cell receptor beta chains listed next were all sequenced from one sample in a study of shared clonotypes between healthy human individuals. Sequenced by immunoSEQ multiplex PCR; TCRdb stores in-frame clones only, minus some. This sample has 800,000 to 1,200,000 clones, with 75% to 80% found just once. Sequences were obtained from memory CD4+ T cells from PBMCs. The subset was: CD45RA-negative fraction. Receptors originate from a man between 18 and 29 years old in good health. Some clones in this sample may be carry-over from other donors' samples.

The chain is built from TRBV27 and TRBJ2-5, with D uncertain. Germline assignment: CDR1 MNHEY and CDR2 SMNVEV (reference sequence). This CDR3 has 13 residues. V was cut by 5 bases and J by 1 base, with 8 bases left in between. This CDR3 is CASSRYRQETQYF. The CDR3 DNA reads as TGTGCCAGCAGTCGCTACCGCCAAGAGACCCAGTACTTC.

The CDR3 reads CASSFNRGAGANVLTF. The CDR3 bases are TGTGCCAGCTCATTTAACAGGGGGGCTGGGGCCAACGTCCTGACTTTC. This rearrangement joins TRBV18 to TRBJ2-6, with 8 positions matching TRBD1. In germline, CDR1 is KGHSH, CDR2 LQKENI. The CDR3 loop spans 16 amino acids. The V segment lost 5 bases and the J segment 2 bases; nucleotides outside the gene matches: 5.

V usage is TRBV29-1 and J usage is TRBJ1-1; 8 nucleotides align to TRBD1. J was trimmed by 4 bases and V by 0 bases; bases with no gene match: 7. CDR1 and CDR2 (germline): SQVTM, ANQGSEA. This CDR3 region has 15 residues. CDR3 residues: CSVEDLYRGSTEAFF. CDR3 coding DNA: TGCAGCGTTGAAGATCTGTACAGGGGGAGCACTGAAGCTTTCTTT.

The chain couples TRBV30 to TRBJ2-2; 8 bases match TRBD1. V lost 8 bases and J lost 8; bases outside the gene matches: 10. CDR1 and CDR2 from the germline V gene are GTSNPN and SVGIG (reference sequence). The CDR3 extends over 13 amino acids. CDR3 protein: CAAGRTGWGELFF. As DNA, the CDR3 is TGTGCCGCCGGTCGGACAGGGTGGGGGGAGCTGTTTTTT.

The V call is TRBV6-1, the J call TRBJ2-3, with 8 nucleotides matching TRBD2. Germline CDR1 reads MNHNS; CDR2 reads SASEGT. This CDR3 contains 18 residues. Trimming at V came to 0 bases and at J to 1 base, leaving 9 bases not matched to a gene. CDR3 sequence: CASSEAAGGRGGTDTQYF. The CDR3, as DNA: TGTGCCAGCAGTGAAGCTGCGGGAGGAAGGGGGGGCACAGATACGCAGTATTTT.

This clone was detected once. This chain uses TRBV4-2 with TRBJ2-3; TRBD2 matches 10 bases. Germline CDR1 reads LGHNA; CDR2 reads YNFKEQ. V dropped 0 bases and J dropped 1; count of bases not matched to a gene: 1. There are 16 residues in the CDR3. The CDR3 reads CASSQDGLAGTDTQYF. CDR3 in DNA: TGTGCCAGCAGCCAAGATGGACTAGCGGGCACAGATACGCAGTATTTT.

V and J are TRBV5-5 and TRBJ2-7; the match to TRBD1 covers 10 bases. The CDR3 length is 13 residues. The V gene's germline CDR1 is SGHKS and CDR2 YYEKEE (reference sequence). The trim removed 4 bases at V and 6 bases at J, leaving 4 bases unmatched. The CDR3 spells CASSRQGAFEQYF. CDR3 DNA: TGTGCCAGCAGCCGACAGGGGGCCTTCGAGCAGTACTTC.

The gene calls are TRBV4-1 and TRBJ2-5, with D possibly being TRBD1 (6 bases). CDR3 length: 17 amino acids. The V gene's germline CDR1 is MGHRA and CDR2 YSYEKL. V gave up 1 base and J gave up 5 bases, with 20 bases separating them. Here the CDR3 reads CASSQVNMGFQGETQYF. CDR3 bases: TGCGCCAGCAGCCAAGTGAATATGGGCTTCCAGGGGGAGACCCAGTACTTC.

The V and J genes are TRBV28 and TRBJ1-5; 9 bases are shared with TRBD1. The trim removed 4 bases at V and 4 bases at J, leaving 8 bases unmatched. CDR1 is MDHEN and CDR2 is SYDVKM in the germline V gene. This CDR3 region has 16 residues. The CDR3 here is CASSSADRGINQPQHF. CDR3 DNA: TGTGCCAGCAGTTCAGCGGACAGGGGAATTAATCAGCCCCAGCATTTT.

The chain combines TRBV14 with TRBJ1-3; TRBD1 might be the D (6 bases). V was trimmed by 2 bases and J by 4 bases, leaving 18 bases between them. The CDR3 contains 17 residues. Germline values: CDR1 SGHDN, CDR2 FVKESK. The CDR3: CASSQYLYRDHGNTIYF. The CDR3 nucleotides are TGTGCCAGCAGCCAATATCTGTACAGGGATCACGGAAACACCATATATTTT. The whole variable domain, filled in from reference TRBV14 and TRBJ1-3, reads EAGVTQFPSHSVIEKGQTVTLRCDPISGHDNLYWYRRVMGKEIKFLLHFVKESKQDESGMPNNRFLAERTGGTYSTLKVQPAELEDSGVYFCASSQYLYRDHGNTIYFGEGSWLTVV.

The chain employs TRBV4-1 and TRBJ2-7, with no clear D. The germline V and J ends were trimmed by 6 bases and 2 bases, with 11 bases remaining between them. Germline CDR1 MGHRA, CDR2 YSYEKL. The CDR3 consists of 13 residues. The CDR3 here is CASSYDFTYEQYF. For the CDR3, the DNA is TGCGCCAGCAGTTACGACTTCACCTACGAGCAGTACTTC.

The J gene is TRBJ1-1, the V gene TRBV6-4; D remains unclear. The CDR3 runs 14 residues. Per germline, CDR1 MRHNA and CDR2 SNTAGT. Trimming shortened V by 6 bases and J by 2 bases, and 13 bases separated the two germline ends. The CDR3 spells CASRDGRVNTEAFF. The CDR3, as DNA: TGTGCCAGCAGGGACGGACGGGTTAACACTGAAGCTTTCTTT.

V gene TRBV5-1 combines with J gene TRBJ2-7; 13 nucleotides agree with TRBD2. Germline V gene data show CDR1 as SGHRS and CDR2 as YFSETQ. This CDR3 is built from 18 residues. Trimming removed 2 bases from V and 1 base from J; junction bases left unmatched: 9. The CDR3 sequence is CASSFLPGLAGASYEQYF. CDR3 sequence (DNA): TGCGCCAGCAGCTTTCTTCCCGGACTAGCGGGAGCGTCCTACGAGCAGTACTTC. Looking up the rest from reference TRBV5-1 and TRBJ2-7 gives the full variable domain: KAGVTQTPRYLIKTRGQQVTLSCSPISGHRSVSWYQQTPGQGLQFLFEYFSETQRNKGNFPGRFSGRQFSNSRSEMNVSTLELGDSALYLCASSFLPGLAGASYEQYFGPGTRLTVT.

The chain joins TRBV11-2 to TRBJ2-1, with 8 bases lining up with TRBD1. This CDR3 region has 16 residues. CDR1 is SGHAT, CDR2 FQNNGV, per germline. Losses at the gene ends were 4 bases for V and 3 bases for J; bases not matched to a gene: 8. CDR3 residues: CASSSLDRAVYNEQFF. The CDR3 bases are TGTGCCAGCAGCTCGTTGGACAGGGCTGTCTACAATGAGCAGTTCTTC.

About this clone itself: The sample contains more than one DNA sequence encoding this CDR3. This sequence joins TRBV2 and TRBJ1-1; D is unclear. CDR3 length equals 12 residues. CDR1 is SNHLY, CDR2 FYNNEI, per germline. The germline V and J ends were trimmed by 3 bases and 5 bases, with 7 bases remaining between them. CDR3 DNA sequence: TGTGCCAGCAGTGATTTGGGGACTGAAGCTTTCTTT. Its protein is CASSDLGTEAFF.

This sequence joins TRBV10-3 and TRBJ1-4; D unresolved. This CDR3 is 16 amino acids long. V was trimmed by 3 bases and J by 4 bases, leaving 15 bases between them. Germline assignment: CDR1 ENHRY and CDR2 SYGVKD. DNA of the CDR3: TGTGCCATCAGTGAAGGCACCCTCGCGATTAATGAAAAACTGTTTTTT. This gives the protein CAISEGTLAINEKLFF.

This clone was detected a few times. This sequence joins TRBV7-2 and TRBJ1-5, with TRBD1 matching over 7 bases. In germline, CDR1 is SGHTA, CDR2 FQGNSA. J gave up 4 bases and V 5 bases, and 8 bases lay outside the gene matches. CDR3 length: 15 amino acids. CDR3 residues: CASSANRGGNQPQHF. CDR3 nucleotide sequence: TGTGCCAGCAGCGCCAACAGGGGTGGGAATCAGCCCCAGCATTTT.

V usage is TRBV28 and J usage is TRBJ1-2; possibly TRBD1 for D (5 bases). Trimming left V 5 bases short and J 4 bases short, with 17 bases between. The CDR3 is 15 residues long. Germline CDR1 MDHEN, CDR2 SYDVKM. The CDR3: CASSGTGRKTYGYTF. DNA of the CDR3: TGTGCCAGCAGTGGTACGGGACGGAAGACCTATGGCTACACCTTC.

This clone was seen a few times. This chain joins TRBV19 and TRBJ2-7; tentatively, D is TRBD1 or TRBD2 (5 bases each). V was cut by 3 bases and J by 2 bases, with 8 bases left in between. Looked up from germline, CDR1 is LNHDA and CDR2 is SQIVND (reference sequence). The CDR3 loop spans 13 amino acids. In DNA form, the CDR3 reads TGTGCCAGTAGTATCCAGGGAGCCTACGAGCAGTACTTC. Translated, it gives CASSIQGAYEQYF.

In its sample, this clone was seen once. In the same sample, other DNA sequences code for this CDR3. This chain connects TRBV5-1 to TRBJ2-2, with D tentatively TRBD1 or TRBD2 (6 bases each). Germline CDR1 is SGHRS and CDR2 is YFSETQ. V was pared by 2 bases and J by 0 bases, with 8 bases between. The CDR3 has 15 residues. CDR3: CASSFGGTNTGELFF. CDR3 sequence (DNA): TGCGCCAGCAGCTTCGGGGGCACGAACACCGGGGAGCTGTTTTTT.

The table lists this clone with a few counts. The chain couples TRBV2 to TRBJ1-1, with D possibly TRBD1 on 5 matching bases. This CDR3 spans 14 amino acids. Trimming left V 5 bases short and J 1 base short, with 11 bases between. Germline CDR1 reads SNHLY; CDR2 reads FYNNEI. CDR3 DNA: TGTGCCAGCAGTCTTACCAGGGAGAACACTGAAGCTTTCTTT. Translated, it gives CASSLTRENTEAFF.

The rearrangement links TRBV6-5 to TRBJ2-5; perhaps D is TRBD1 or TRBD2 (5 bases each). The ends were cut back, 4 bases at V and 5 bases at J, with 17 bases in the middle. Germline CDR1 is MNHEY and CDR2 is SVGAGI. The CDR3 consists of 15 residues. Here the CDR3 reads CASSLSGATWETQYF. The DNA for the CDR3 is TGTGCCAGCAGTTTATCCGGGGCAACCTGGGAGACCCAGTACTTC.

The rearrangement joins TRBV29-1 to TRBJ2-3; a possible D gene is TRBD2 (5 bases). The germline V and J ends were trimmed by 6 bases and 0 bases, with 13 bases remaining between them. This CDR3 is built from 14 residues. Germline CDR1 and CDR2: SQVTM and ANQGSEA. The CDR3 DNA sequence: TGCAGCGTGCCGGGTGGCGGGAGCACAGATACGCAGTATTTT. Translated: CSVPGGGSTDTQYF.

V is TRBV5-1 and J is TRBJ2-2; 7 bases match TRBD1. From germline, CDR1 is SGHRS and CDR2 YFSETQ. J was trimmed by 0 bases and V by 2 bases; bases with no gene match: 4. There are 16 residues in the CDR3. CDR3 residues: CASSLQGSANTGELFF. CDR3 in DNA: TGCGCCAGCAGCTTACAGGGGAGTGCGAACACCGGGGAGCTGTTTTTT.

The CDR3 sequence is CASSPNLAGVHEQYF. The CDR3 DNA sequence: TGTGCCAGCAGTCCCAATCTAGCGGGAGTCCACGAGCAGTACTTC. This sequence joins TRBV28 and TRBJ2-7; 10 bases are a match to TRBD2. The CDR3 runs to 15 residues. CDR1 and CDR2 (germline): MDHEN, SYDVKM. Trimming cost V 5 bases and J 5 bases; bases outside gene matches: 9.

The rearrangement joins TRBV5-4 to TRBJ1-2; 8 nucleotides align to TRBD1. The CDR3 contains 15 residues. Germline V CDR1 and CDR2: SGHNT, YYREEE (reference sequence). The J segment lost 3 bases and the V segment lost 4 bases, leaving 8 bases of the junction unmatched. CDR3 coding DNA: TGTGCCAGCAGCCCCGGCACAGGGGGTGACTATGGCTACACCTTC. This codes for CASSPGTGGDYGYTF.

A note on this clone: A read error may account for a junction end that differs from germline. CDR3 region: CAGSEQGSSYNEQFF. In DNA form, the CDR3 reads TGTGCCGGCAGTGAGCAGGGCAGCTCCTACAATGAGCAGTTCTTC. This chain joins TRBV2 and TRBJ2-1; TRBD1 is a possible D gene (5 bases). The germline V gene has CDR1 SNHLY and CDR2 FYNNEI. The CDR3 totals 15 residues.

Only a few counts were recorded for this clone. The chain joins TRBV21-1 to TRBJ2-5; the D call in the table, TRBD1, was not verified against the DNA. TRBV21-1 is deemed a pseudogene. The length of the CDR3 is 15 residues. CDR3 sequence reads: CATSPARGLGETQYF. For the CDR3, the DNA is TGTGCCACCAGTCCCGCCAGGGGGCTTGGAGAGACCCAGTACTTC.

V is TRBV30 and J is TRBJ2-1, with 13 bases aligning to TRBD2. The germline gives CDR1 GTSNPN, CDR2 SVGIG (reference sequence). Losses at the gene ends were 3 bases for V and 7 bases for J; bases not matched to a gene: 0. The CDR3 extends over 13 amino acids. The CDR3 region is CAWRLAGGNEQFF. Here the CDR3 DNA reads TGTGCCTGGAGACTAGCGGGAGGGAATGAGCAGTTCTTC. The complete variable domain, with remaining parts taken from reference TRBV30 and TRBJ2-1, reads SQTIHQWPATLVQPVGSPLSLECTVEGTSNPNLYWYRQAAGRGLQLLFYSVGIGQISSEVPQNLSASRPQDRQFILSSKKLLLSDSGFYLCAWRLAGGNEQFFGPGTRLTVL.

The chain couples TRBV4-2 to TRBJ2-5; D gene ambiguous. Germline CDR1 is LGHNA and CDR2 is YNFKEQ. There are 15 residues in the CDR3. The V gene lost 0 bases and the J gene lost 0 bases, with 8 bases spanning the gap. CDR3 DNA sequence: TGTGCCAGCAGCCAAGATCTTCAGAACCAAGAGACCCAGTACTTC. It specifies CASSQDLQNQETQYF.